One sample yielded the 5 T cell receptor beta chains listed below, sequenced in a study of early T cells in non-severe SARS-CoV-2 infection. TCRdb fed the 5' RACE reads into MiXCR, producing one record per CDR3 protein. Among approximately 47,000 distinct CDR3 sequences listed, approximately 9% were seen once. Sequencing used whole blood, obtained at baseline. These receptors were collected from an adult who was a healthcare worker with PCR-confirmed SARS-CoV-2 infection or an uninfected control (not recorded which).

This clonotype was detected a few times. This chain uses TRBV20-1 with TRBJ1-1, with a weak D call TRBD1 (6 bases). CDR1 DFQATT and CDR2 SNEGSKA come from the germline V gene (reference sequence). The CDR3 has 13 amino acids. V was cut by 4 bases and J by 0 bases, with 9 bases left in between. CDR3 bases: TGCAGTGCTAAGGGACACATGAACACTGAAGCTTTCTTT. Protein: CSAKGHMNTEAFF.

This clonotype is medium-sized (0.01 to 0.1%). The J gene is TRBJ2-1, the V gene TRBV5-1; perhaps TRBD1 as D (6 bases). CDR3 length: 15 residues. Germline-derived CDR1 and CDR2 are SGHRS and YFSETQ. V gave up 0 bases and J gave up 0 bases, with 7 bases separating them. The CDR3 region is CASSLEGGSYNEQFF. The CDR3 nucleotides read TGCGCCAGCAGCTTGGAAGGGGGCTCCTACAATGAGCAGTTCTTC.

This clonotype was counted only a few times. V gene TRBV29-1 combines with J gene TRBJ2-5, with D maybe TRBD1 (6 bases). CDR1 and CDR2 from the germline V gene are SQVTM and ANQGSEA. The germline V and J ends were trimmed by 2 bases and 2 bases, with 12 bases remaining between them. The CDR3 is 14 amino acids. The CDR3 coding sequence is TGCAGCGTTGAAAGATCTACAGGGCAAGAGACCCAGTACTTC. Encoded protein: CSVERSTGQETQYF.

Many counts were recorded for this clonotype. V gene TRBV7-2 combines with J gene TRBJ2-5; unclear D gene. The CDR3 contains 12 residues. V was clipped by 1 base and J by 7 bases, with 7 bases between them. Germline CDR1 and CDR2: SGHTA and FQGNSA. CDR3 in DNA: TGTGCCAGCAGCTTAGGACGACGGACCCAGTACTTC. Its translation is CASSLGRRTQYF.

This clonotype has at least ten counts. The CDR3 here is CAGSSQGATDTQYF. The CDR3 DNA reads as TGTGCCGGTAGCAGTCAGGGCGCCACAGATACGCAGTATTTT. This chain links TRBV28 with TRBJ2-3; D might be TRBD1 (5 bases). The ends were cut back, 11 bases at V and 2 bases at J, with 17 bases in the middle. Germline V gene sequence: CDR1 MDHEN, CDR2 SYDVKM. This CDR3 has 14 amino acids.